This TCR beta chain is from a study of blood T cell repertoires in COVID-19. Across the study: Nucleic acid was either cDNA or gDNA, and it came from T cells, B-cell-depleted T cells, or PBMCs.

This table comes from immunoSEQ multiplex PCR, and its TCRdb copy is limited to in-frame clones, with some not included. The sample holds about 84,000 clones; roughly 95% are singletons and the top ten take around 4%. This clonotype originated in a human donor with active COVID-19. The donor label of this sample is uncertain. Sequencing used peripheral blood.

The CDR3 DNA is TGCAGCGTTGAAGGATGGACAGGGACTGAAGCTTTCTTT. Translated, it gives CSVEGWTGTEAFF. The V gene is TRBV29-1, the J gene TRBJ1-1, with TRBD1 matching 8 bases. The germline V gene has CDR1 SQVTM and CDR2 ANQGSEA. The CDR3 is 13 residues long. Trimming took 1 base from V and 5 from J; bases not matched to a gene: 3. The variable domain in full, with the rest retrieved from reference TRBV29-1 and TRBJ1-1, is SAVISQKPSRDICQRGTSLTIQCQVDSQVTMMFWYRQQPGQSLTLIATANQGSEATYESGFVIDKFPISRPNLTFSTLTVSNMSPEDSSIYLCSVEGWTGTEAFFGQGTRLTVV.